Below are 14 T cell receptor beta chains sequenced from a single sample in a study of blood T cell repertoires in COVID-19. Using immunoSEQ multiplex PCR, the repertoire was profiled, and TCRdb retains in-frame clones only, with some absent. Among some 390,000 clones listed, roughly 89% were seen once. Sequencing input: PBMCs or T cells enriched from blood (not recorded which). These TCRs come from a woman in her 30s who had recovered from COVID-19.

The CDR3 spells CASRPRDQPQHF. The CDR3 DNA is TGTGCCAGCAGGCCGAGGGATCAGCCCCAGCATTTT. The genes are TRBV28 and TRBJ1-5; no firm D call. Germline CDR1 reads MDHEN; CDR2 reads SYDVKM. V gave up 6 bases and J gave up 5 bases, with 8 bases separating them. The CDR3 loop spans 12 amino acids.

The rearrangement links TRBV29-1 to TRBJ1-2; tentative D call: TRBD1 (5 bases). Deletions cut 3 bases from V and 8 bases from J, with 10 bases between. Germline V gives CDR1 SQVTM, CDR2 ANQGSEA. The CDR3 is 11 residues long. Here the CDR3 DNA reads TGCAGCGTTGATAAGGGGAGGGGCTACACCTTC. As protein: CSVDKGRGYTF.

The rearrangement joins TRBV7-9 to TRBJ2-1; D may be TRBD2 (6 bases). Per germline, CDR1 SEHNR and CDR2 FQNEAQ (reference sequence). There are 16 residues in the CDR3. The V and J ends lost 4 bases and 5 bases respectively, with 18 bases between them. The CDR3 DNA reads as TGTGCCAGCAGCTCGCCCCGGGAGATCGCTAACAATGAGCAGTTCTTC. Protein product: CASSSPREIANNEQFF.

This chain joins TRBV21-1 and TRBJ2-7; TRBD2, the D gene given by the table, was not confirmed from the DNA. TRBV21-1 is deemed a pseudogene. This CDR3 spans 14 amino acids. Written as DNA, the CDR3 is TGTGCCAGCAGCAAGCGTCGAAACCACTACGAGCAGTACTTC. It translates to CASSKRRNHYEQYF.

CDR3 residues: CASSIDSRGSSNYGYTF. CDR3 nucleotides: TGTGCCAGTAGTATAGATAGCAGGGGGTCTTCGAACTATGGCTACACCTTC. V and J are TRBV19 and TRBJ1-2; the match to TRBD1 covers 7 bases. Germline V gene lookup returns CDR1 LNHDA and CDR2 SQIVND (reference sequence). Trimming removed 0 bases from V and 2 bases from J; junction bases left unmatched: 9. The CDR3 spans 17 residues.

This clone came up a few times. The chain has TRBV5-1 and TRBJ2-1; D gene uncertain. V was clipped by 4 bases and J by 5 bases, with 19 bases between them. CDR1 is SGHRS, CDR2 YFSETQ, per germline. The CDR3 is 16 amino acids. This chain's CDR3 is CASSRAGVAANNEQFF. In DNA, the CDR3 is TGCGCCAGCAGCCGCGCTGGTGTAGCCGCCAACAATGAGCAGTTCTTC. The variable domain in full, completed from reference TRBV5-1 and TRBJ2-1, reads KAGVTQTPRYLIKTRGQQVTLSCSPISGHRSVSWYQQTPGQGLQFLFEYFSETQRNKGNFPGRFSGRQFSNSRSEMNVSTLELGDSALYLCASSRAGVAANNEQFFGPGTRLTVL.

The V gene is TRBV7-2, the J gene TRBJ1-6; 7 bases line up with TRBD1. The V and J ends lost 6 bases and 10 bases, in that order; junction bases with no gene match: 12. CDR3 length: 15 residues. Germline-derived CDR1 and CDR2 are SGHTA and FQGNSA. The CDR3 protein is CASSFGGGQGSPLHF. CDR3 nucleotides: TGTGCCAGCAGTTTCGGAGGGGGCCAGGGGTCACCCCTCCACTTT.

The J gene is TRBJ1-5, the V gene TRBV5-8; 10 positions agree with TRBD1. J lost 7 bases, V lost 2 bases, and 9 bases had no gene match. This CDR3 contains 16 residues. CDR1 is SGHTS, CDR2 YDEGEE, per germline. CDR3 region: CASSFYAGTGDQPQHF. The CDR3 region has the DNA TGTGCCAGCAGCTTCTACGCCGGGACAGGGGACCAGCCCCAGCATTTT.

V gene TRBV29-1 combines with J gene TRBJ2-7; D may be TRBD1 (7 bases). V was pared by 4 bases and J by 2 bases, with 15 bases between. This CDR3 contains 14 residues. Germline CDR1 reads SQVTM; CDR2 reads ANQGSEA. The CDR3, as DNA: TGCAGCGTTGGCTCCAGGGGGGTGGCCTACGAGCAGTACTTC. Translation: CSVGSRGVAYEQYF.

J is TRBJ2-7 and V is TRBV5-1; 7 bases agree with TRBD2. This CDR3 has 15 amino acids. Germline CDR1 and CDR2: SGHRS and YFSETQ. V was clipped by 2 bases and J by 0 bases; unmatched bases: 5. The CDR3 DNA reads as TGCGCCAGCAGCTTTGGGGGGGAGAGCTCCTACGAGCAGTACTTC. Protein sequence: CASSFGGESSYEQYF. The full variable domain, completed using reference TRBV5-1 and TRBJ2-7, is KAGVTQTPRYLIKTRGQQVTLSCSPISGHRSVSWYQQTPGQGLQFLFEYFSETQRNKGNFPGRFSGRQFSNSRSEMNVSTLELGDSALYLCASSFGGESSYEQYFGPGTRLTVT.

This sequence joins TRBV25-1 and TRBJ1-3, with TRBD1 identical over 7 bases. CDR3 length: 15 amino acids. With V trimmed by 6 bases and J by 4 bases, 9 bases remained unmatched. CDR1 and CDR2 (germline): MGHDK, SYGVNS. The CDR3 loop is CASSKLMGQGNTIYF. CDR3 nucleotides: TGTGCCAGCAGCAAATTAATGGGACAGGGAAACACCATATATTTT.

This sequence joins TRBV29-1 and TRBJ1-4; D is ambiguous. V shed 3 bases and J shed 6 bases, with 5 bases lying between them. The V gene's germline CDR1 is SQVTM and CDR2 ANQGSEA. The CDR3 is 11 amino acids. The CDR3 region is CSVEGDEKLFF. The DNA of the CDR3 is TGCAGCGTTGAGGGAGATGAAAAACTGTTTTTT.

In its sample, this clone was seen a few times. The chain uses TRBV4-3 and TRBJ2-2; TRBD2 matches 10 bases. Germline CDR1 is LGHNA and CDR2 is YSLEER. The J segment lost 3 bases and the V segment lost 2 bases, leaving 9 bases of the junction unmatched. This CDR3 comprises 18 residues. DNA for the CDR3: TGCGCCAGCAGCCAACACCTGCGGACTAGCGGAGACACCGGGGAGCTGTTTTTT. It codes for CASSQHLRTSGDTGELFF.

The chain links TRBV29-1 to TRBJ1-1; D might be TRBD1 (5 bases). CDR1 SQVTM and CDR2 ANQGSEA come from the germline V gene. The CDR3 is made up of 15 amino acids. The CDR3 sequence: CTPIKPAGLNTEAFF. CDR3 nucleotide sequence: TGCACCCCCATTAAGCCAGCAGGGTTGAACACTGAAGCTTTCTTT.